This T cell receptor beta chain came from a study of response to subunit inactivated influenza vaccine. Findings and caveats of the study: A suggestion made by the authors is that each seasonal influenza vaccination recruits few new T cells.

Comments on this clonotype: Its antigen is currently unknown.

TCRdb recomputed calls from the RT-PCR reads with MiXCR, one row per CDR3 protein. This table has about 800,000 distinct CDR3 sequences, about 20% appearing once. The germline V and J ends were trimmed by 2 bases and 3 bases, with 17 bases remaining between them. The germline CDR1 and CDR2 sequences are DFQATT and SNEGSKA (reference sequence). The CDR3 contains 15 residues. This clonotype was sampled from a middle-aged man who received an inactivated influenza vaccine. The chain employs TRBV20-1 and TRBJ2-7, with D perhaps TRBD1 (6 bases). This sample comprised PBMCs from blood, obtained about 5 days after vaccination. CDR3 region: CSARHLQGTDYEQYF. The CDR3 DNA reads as TGCAGTGCTAGACACTTACAGGGAACAGACTACGAGCAGTACTTC.